These T cell receptor beta chains were read from a single sample in a study of shared clonotypes between healthy human individuals. TCRdb's copy holds only in-frame clones and misses some; the assay was immunoSEQ multiplex PCR. The sample yields under 600,000 clones, almost 97% seen once. Sequencing used naive CD4+ T cells sorted from blood. The receptors originated from a woman aged 25 to 45 in good health. Each CDR3 is given with its conserved first and last residue. The order of the fields is J gene, D gene, clone size, V gene, CDR3 length, CDR3 protein, CDR3 DNA. The D gene is left open where the match is weak. Size is stated for part of the rows, as once, few or many counts, or as a class when the clone is expanded.

j_call: TRBJ2-7; d_call: .; clone_size: once; v_call: TRBV15; cdr3_length: 13; cdr3_aa: CATSRVQGHEQYF; cdr3_nt: TGTGCCACCAGCAGAGTGCAGGGCCACGAGCAGTACTTC
j_call: TRBJ2-7; d_call: TRBD1; clone_size: .; v_call: TRBV10-3; cdr3_length: 14; cdr3_aa: CAISEGAGWSEQYF; cdr3_nt: TGTGCCATCAGCGAGGGGGCTGGATGGAGCGAGCAGTACTTC
j_call: TRBJ2-3; d_call: .; clone_size: .; v_call: TRBV5-1; cdr3_length: 14; cdr3_aa: CASSTQPTEDTQYF; cdr3_nt: TGCGCCAGCAGCACACAGCCGACAGAAGATACGCAGTATTTT
j_call: TRBJ1-4; d_call: TRBD1; clone_size: .; v_call: TRBV28; cdr3_length: 14; cdr3_aa: CASSLTGTDEKLFF; cdr3_nt: TGTGCCAGCAGTTTAACCGGGACAGATGAAAAACTGTTTTTT
j_call: TRBJ2-7; d_call: .; clone_size: .; v_call: TRBV28; cdr3_length: 14; cdr3_aa: CASSLGPWAYEQYF; cdr3_nt: TGTGCCAGCAGTTTAGGACCGTGGGCCTACGAGCAGTACTTC
j_call: TRBJ2-5; d_call: TRBD2; clone_size: .; v_call: TRBV28; cdr3_length: 14; cdr3_aa: CASSGRGALETQYF; cdr3_nt: TGTGCCAGCAGTGGGCGGGGGGCGCTTGAGACCCAGTACTTC
j_call: TRBJ2-7; d_call: TRBD1; clone_size: .; v_call: TRBV6-1; cdr3_length: 15; cdr3_aa: CASSAAWTGNYEQYF; cdr3_nt: TGTGCCAGCAGTGCCGCGTGGACAGGGAACTACGAGCAGTACTTC
j_call: TRBJ2-5; d_call: TRBD1; clone_size: .; v_call: TRBV5-1; cdr3_length: 14; cdr3_aa: CASSAGTDIETQYF; cdr3_nt: TGCGCCAGCAGCGCCGGGACAGATATCGAGACCCAGTACTTC
j_call: TRBJ1-2; d_call: .; clone_size: .; v_call: TRBV4-2; cdr3_length: 14; cdr3_aa: CASSLLQDRYGYTF; cdr3_nt: TGTGCCAGCAGCTTACTACAGGACCGCTATGGCTACACCTTC
j_call: TRBJ2-7; d_call: .; clone_size: .; v_call: TRBV4-2; cdr3_length: 13; cdr3_aa: CASSRQGSYEQYF; cdr3_nt: TGTGCCAGCAGCCGCCAGGGTTCCTACGAGCAGTACTTC
j_call: TRBJ2-1; d_call: TRBD2; clone_size: .; v_call: TRBV27; cdr3_length: 15; cdr3_aa: CASSHRGLADNEQFF; cdr3_nt: TGTGCCAGCAGTCATCGGGGACTAGCGGACAATGAGCAGTTCTTC
j_call: TRBJ1-4; d_call: TRBD1; clone_size: .; v_call: TRBV28; cdr3_length: 14; cdr3_aa: CASSSGQGGEKLFF; cdr3_nt: TGTGCCAGCAGTTCGGGACAGGGAGGGGAAAAACTGTTTTTT
j_call: TRBJ2-1; d_call: .; clone_size: .; v_call: TRBV14; cdr3_length: 15; cdr3_aa: CASSQPGKGGNEQFF; cdr3_nt: TGTGCCAGCAGCCAACCGGGAAAGGGCGGAAATGAGCAGTTCTTC
j_call: TRBJ1-1; d_call: TRBD1; clone_size: .; v_call: TRBV29-1; cdr3_length: 14; cdr3_aa: CSAGTVGQNTEAFF; cdr3_nt: TGCAGCGCGGGGACAGTCGGGCAAAACACTGAAGCTTTCTTT
j_call: TRBJ2-3; d_call: .; clone_size: .; v_call: TRBV5-1; cdr3_length: 12; cdr3_aa: CASSQSTDTQYF; cdr3_nt: TGCGCCAGCAGCCAGTCCACAGATACGCAGTATTTT
j_call: TRBJ2-7; d_call: TRBD1; clone_size: .; v_call: TRBV18; cdr3_length: 16; cdr3_aa: CASSPIMGQGNYEQYF; cdr3_nt: TGTGCCAGCTCACCCATCATGGGACAGGGGAACTACGAGCAGTACTTC
j_call: TRBJ1-3; d_call: TRBD1; clone_size: .; v_call: TRBV6-5; cdr3_length: 15; cdr3_aa: CASSWQGGPGNTIYF; cdr3_nt: TGTGCCAGCAGTTGGCAAGGGGGCCCTGGAAACACCATATATTTT
j_call: TRBJ2-7; d_call: .; clone_size: .; v_call: TRBV5-1; cdr3_length: 14; cdr3_aa: CASSLNQPSYEQYF; cdr3_nt: TGCGCCAGCAGCTTAAACCAACCCTCCTACGAGCAGTACTTC
j_call: TRBJ1-1; d_call: .; clone_size: .; v_call: TRBV5-4; cdr3_length: 13; cdr3_aa: CASSPGTLGEAFF; cdr3_nt: TGTGCCAGCAGCCCTGGGACATTAGGTGAAGCTTTCTTT
j_call: TRBJ2-3; d_call: .; clone_size: .; v_call: TRBV9; cdr3_length: 16; cdr3_aa: CASSAPDPADTDTQYF; cdr3_nt: TGTGCCAGCAGCGCTCCAGACCCGGCTGACACAGATACGCAGTATTTT
j_call: TRBJ2-7; d_call: .; clone_size: .; v_call: TRBV28; cdr3_length: 14; cdr3_aa: CASGTTGFPYEQYF; cdr3_nt: TGTGCCAGCGGTACCACGGGATTCCCTTACGAGCAGTACTTC
j_call: TRBJ1-1; d_call: .; clone_size: .; v_call: TRBV5-6; cdr3_length: 19; cdr3_aa: CASSLVGPGTPNGNTEAFF; cdr3_nt: TGTGCCAGCAGCTTGGTAGGCCCCGGGACGCCCAATGGGAACACTGAAGCTTTCTTT
j_call: TRBJ2-4; d_call: TRBD2; clone_size: .; v_call: TRBV9; cdr3_length: 19; cdr3_aa: CASSAGRGGAMVAKNIQYF; cdr3_nt: TGTGCCAGCAGCGCCGGGCGGGGAGGGGCAATGGTAGCCAAAAACATTCAGTACTTC
j_call: TRBJ2-7; d_call: .; clone_size: .; v_call: TRBV29-1; cdr3_length: 12; cdr3_aa: CSVEYRVGEQYF; cdr3_nt: TGCAGCGTTGAATACAGGGTGGGCGAGCAGTACTTC
j_call: TRBJ2-7; d_call: .; clone_size: .; v_call: TRBV2; cdr3_length: 11; cdr3_aa: CASSFRYEQYF; cdr3_nt: TGTGCCAGCAGCTTCAGATACGAGCAGTACTTC
j_call: TRBJ2-7; d_call: .; clone_size: once; v_call: TRBV15; cdr3_length: 14; cdr3_aa: CATSREVGVYEQYF; cdr3_nt: TGTGCCACCAGCAGAGAAGTGGGAGTCTACGAGCAGTACTTC
j_call: TRBJ2-5; d_call: .; clone_size: .; v_call: TRBV4-1; cdr3_length: 13; cdr3_aa: CASSQAHSETQYF; cdr3_nt: TGCGCCAGCAGCCAAGCCCACTCAGAGACCCAGTACTTC
j_call: TRBJ1-1; d_call: .; clone_size: few; v_call: TRBV20-1; cdr3_length: 11; cdr3_aa: CSARDALKAFF; cdr3_nt: TGCAGTGCTAGAGATGCCTTGAAAGCTTTCTTT
j_call: TRBJ2-3; d_call: TRBD1; clone_size: .; v_call: TRBV28; cdr3_length: 16; cdr3_aa: CASTLWQGAGTDTQYF; cdr3_nt: TGTGCCAGCACCCTATGGCAGGGGGCAGGGACAGATACGCAGTATTTT
j_call: TRBJ2-3; d_call: .; clone_size: .; v_call: TRBV27; cdr3_length: 14; cdr3_aa: CASSSAAGTDTQYF; cdr3_nt: TGTGCCAGCAGTAGCGCTGCGGGCACAGATACGCAGTATTTT
j_call: TRBJ2-7; d_call: TRBD2; clone_size: .; v_call: TRBV7-8; cdr3_length: 17; cdr3_aa: CASSLVSFPGLAPEQYF; cdr3_nt: TGTGCCAGCAGCTTAGTTTCTTTCCCGGGACTAGCTCCCGAGCAGTACTTC